Listed below are T cell receptor beta chains from one sample, sequenced in a study of glioma-infiltrating T cells after dendritic cell vaccination. Only in-frame clones appear in the TCRdb table, and some are missing; sequencing was by immunoSEQ multiplex PCR. The sample lists around 100,000 clones, less than 90% occurring once. Specimen: blood, collected after dendritic cell vaccination. Source of these receptors: a human donor with glioblastoma. The CDR3 runs from the conserved cysteine through the conserved F or W. D genes are given only for firm matches. Expanded clones are given a class, and other clones once, few, many or no size at all.

cdr3_aa,cdr3_nt,v_call,clone_size,j_call,d_call
CASSLDVPGETQYF,TGTGCCAGCAGCTTAGACGTTCCAGGAGAGACCCAGTACTTC,TRBV7-8,NA,TRBJ2-5,NA
CSGDRDNTGELFF,TGCAGCGGTGACAGGGATAACACCGGGGAGCTGTTTTTT,TRBV29-1,NA,TRBJ2-2,TRBD1
CASSLGQGPHEQYF,TGTGCCAGCAGCTTAGGACAGGGCCCCCACGAGCAGTACTTC,TRBV7-6,NA,TRBJ2-7,TRBD1
CASSLSNQPQHF,TGTGCCAGCAGCTTATCGAATCAGCCCCAGCATTTT,TRBV7-9,NA,TRBJ1-5,NA
CASSTGRYEQYF,TGTGCCAGTAGTACAGGTAGATACGAGCAGTACTTC,TRBV19,few,TRBJ2-7,NA
CASSRYFTPGGDRGSNEQFF,TGCGCCAGCAGCCGATATTTTACCCCCGGGGGGGACAGGGGATCTAATGAGCAGTTCTTC,TRBV4-1,few,TRBJ2-1,TRBD1
CAWSAGQSLSTDTQYF,TGTGCCTGGAGTGCCGGACAGTCTCTTAGCACAGATACGCAGTATTTT,TRBV30,NA,TRBJ2-3,NA
CASSFRTSGDYEQYF,TGTGCCAGCAGTTTCCGGACTAGCGGGGACTACGAGCAGTACTTC,TRBV27,NA,TRBJ2-7,TRBD2
CASSPPETLRTDTQYF,TGTGCCAGCTCACCACCGGAGACCCTTCGCACAGATACGCAGTATTTT,TRBV18,NA,TRBJ2-3,NA
CASSPDRENTEAFF,TGTGCCAGCAGCCCGGACAGGGAGAACACTGAAGCTTTCTTT,TRBV11-2,few,TRBJ1-1,TRBD1
CASSREGRGGYTF,TGTGCCAGCAGTAGGGAAGGGAGAGGTGGCTACACCTTC,TRBV2,few,TRBJ1-2,NA
CASSEALYGGGETQYF,TGTGCCAGCAGTGAAGCGCTCTACGGGGGAGGGGAGACCCAGTACTTC,TRBV6-1,NA,TRBJ2-5,TRBD2
CASSIGAGSPVEYF,TGTGCCAGTAGTATAGGGGCGGGGTCCCCTGTAGAGTACTTC,TRBV19,NA,TRBJ2-7,NA
CASSDGQGNTEAFF,TGCGCCAGCAGCGACGGACAGGGGAACACTGAAGCTTTCTTT,TRBV5-1,NA,TRBJ1-1,TRBD1
CASSRDTYEQYF,TGTGCCAGCAGCCGGGACACCTACGAGCAGTACTTC,TRBV5-6,NA,TRBJ2-7,NA
CASSLPGQGTYGYTF,TGTGCCAGCTCACTTCCGGGACAGGGGACCTATGGCTACACCTTC,TRBV18,NA,TRBJ1-2,TRBD1
CASSEAALAPNTRELFF,TGTGCCAGCAGTGAAGCGGCCCTAGCACCAAACACCAGGGAGCTGTTTTTT,TRBV6-1,NA,TRBJ2-2,NA